What follows describes a single TCR beta chain. Its antigen is not identified. This record belongs to a study of T-cell reconstitution after alpha-beta-depleted transplantation in children. Findings and caveats of the study: Counts and diversity of T cells one year after transplant came mostly from newly produced T cells. Surviving recipient T cells and thymic progenitors produced the high day-60 TCRbeta diversity seen in some patients. About two months after transplant, alpha-beta T cells reportedly came from several hundred expanded graft clones.

Unique molecular identifiers were used in preparing the TCRbeta library. TCRdb re-analysed the PCR reads in MiXCR, keeping a single row per CDR3 protein. The repertoire consists of approximately 800,000 distinct CDR3 sequences, with about 15% occurring once and the leading ten covering roughly 5%. The V end was cut by 3 bases, the J end by 7 bases, with 8 bases between. Germline CDR1 is SGHRS and CDR2 is YFSETQ. The CDR3 runs to 11 residues. The V and J genes are TRBV5-1 and TRBJ2-7, with D uncertain. This sample comprised PBMCs, mostly from graft donor cells, obtained 360 days after TCRalphabeta/CD19-depleted stem cell transplant. This receptor was taken from a male patient aged 10 to 17 who had a stem cell transplant for acute lymphoblastic leukemia, so the T cells may come from the graft donor. The DNA for the CDR3 is TGCGCCAGCAGCTCAAAGGAGGAGCAGTACTTC. Protein sequence: CASSSKEEQYF.